This T cell receptor (beta chain) appears in the sequencing data of a study of radiotherapy plus CTLA-4 blockade in lung cancer. Background on the study: Around 18% of patients responded objectively, and about 30% achieved disease control. Study-wide results and limits: Reports state that early shifts in blood T cell clones, with interferon-beta, best predicted response.

Alongside CTLA-4 blockade with ipilimumab, patients with chemo-refractory metastatic non-small-cell lung cancer received focal radiation. Concerning this clone: What it recognizes is unknown.

Clones were read by immunoSEQ multiplex PCR, and TCRdb kept only the in-frame ones, dropping some. Of tens of thousands of clones in the sample, about three quarters were seen once. The clonotype was recovered from a human donor with non-small cell lung cancer who had stable disease on radiotherapy plus ipilimumab. The sample in question was peripheral blood, obtained from a patient treated with radiotherapy plus ipilimumab.

The CDR3 protein is CASSSRLAGVNEQFF. In nucleotides, the CDR3 is TGTGCCAGCAGCTCCAGACTAGCGGGGGTCAATGAGCAGTTCTTC. The chain couples TRBV7-9 to TRBJ2-1; 12 bases map to TRBD2. Unmatched junction bases numbered 4, after V lost 4 bases and J lost 6 bases. Germline V lookup: CDR1 SEHNR, CDR2 FQNEAQ (reference sequence). CDR3 length equals 15 residues.